These 16 T cell receptor beta chains share one sample of origin, sequenced in a study of preoperative IRX-2 immunotherapy in early breast cancer. Method: immunoSEQ multiplex PCR; TCRdb's copy keeps in-frame clones and lacks some. The data contain 75,000 to 100,000 clones, 86% of them singletons. As for treatment: preoperative locoregional IRX-2 cytokine immunotherapy. The input for sequencing was tumor tissue, taken after IRX-2 immunotherapy. These receptors all come from a human donor with breast cancer.

The CDR3 DNA follows: TGTGCCAGCACCAGGAACAGGGGGCTGCGCAATCAGCCCCAGCATTTT. This gives the protein CASTRNRGLRNQPQHF. The chain joins TRBV6-8 to TRBJ1-5, with TRBD1 matching 9 bases. The V segment lost 7 bases and the J segment 2 bases; nucleotides outside the gene matches: 9. Germline CDR1 MNHGY, CDR2 SAAAGT. The CDR3 has 16 amino acids.

The chain employs TRBV28 and TRBJ2-7, with a possible D match to TRBD2 (5 bases). V was trimmed by 6 bases and J by 0 bases, leaving 12 bases between them. This CDR3 contains 14 residues. Germline CDR1 is MDHEN and CDR2 is SYDVKM. The CDR3 nucleotides read TGTGCCAGCAGAACACCCGGGGACTCCTACGAGCAGTACTTC. Translated: CASRTPGDSYEQYF.

J is TRBJ1-1 and V is TRBV29-1; D is unresolved. The V gene's germline CDR1 is SQVTM and CDR2 ANQGSEA. The V and J ends lost 7 bases and 1 base respectively, with 10 bases between them. CDR3 length: 12 amino acids. CDR3 in amino acids: CSACGQNTEAFF. The CDR3 DNA sequence: TGCAGCGCCTGTGGGCAGAACACTGAAGCTTTCTTT.

The CDR3 region is CASSLTGDYGYTF. For the CDR3, the DNA is TGTGCCAGCAGTTTAACCGGGGACTATGGCTACACCTTC. This chain links TRBV28 with TRBJ1-2; D uncertain. Germline V gene lookup returns CDR1 MDHEN and CDR2 SYDVKM. The CDR3 totals 13 residues. The germline V and J ends were trimmed by 2 bases and 3 bases, with 7 bases remaining between them.

This chain links TRBV11-3 with TRBJ1-2; D uncertain. Trimming removed 5 bases at V and 11 bases at J, with 24 bases between. This CDR3 region has 15 residues. Germline CDR1 reads SGHNT; CDR2 reads YENEEA. CDR3 sequence: CASSPIDRDSMRYTF. DNA of the CDR3: TGTGCCAGCAGCCCTATAGACCGTGACTCTATGCGATACACCTTC.

The gene calls are TRBV28 and TRBJ2-7, with 8 bases fitting TRBD2. V gave up 5 bases and J gave up 2 bases; unmatched junction bases: 11. This CDR3 spans 16 amino acids. In germline, CDR1 is MDHEN, CDR2 SYDVKM. CDR3 in DNA: TGTGCCAGCAGTGACTCAAAGACTAGCGCGACCTACGAGCAGTACTTC. It translates to CASSDSKTSATYEQYF.

The V gene is TRBV5-1, the J gene TRBJ1-3; D is unclear. The CDR3 covers 14 residues. Trimming pared 4 bases from V and 3 bases from J, leaving 11 bases between. Germline CDR1 and CDR2: SGHRS and YFSETQ. This chain's CDR3 is CASSLAGVGNTIYF. CDR3 DNA sequence: TGCGCCAGCAGCCTTGCCGGGGTTGGAAACACCATATATTTT.

This clone was picked up one time. The chain combines TRBV4-1 with TRBJ2-1, with D hard to call. From germline, CDR1 is MGHRA and CDR2 YSYEKL. Trimming stripped 0 bases from V and 8 bases from J, with 11 bases between. The CDR3 is 14 amino acids. CDR3 nucleotides: TGCGCCAGCAGCCAAGATCTGGGTTATGATGAGCAGTTCTTC. Its translation: CASSQDLGYDEQFF.

The chain recombines TRBV10-3 with TRBJ2-1; D is ambiguous. Germline CDR1 is ENHRY and CDR2 is SYGVKD. Trimming removed 0 bases at V and 5 bases at J, with 8 bases between. CDR3 length: 14 amino acids. The CDR3 DNA reads TGTGCCATCAGTGAGTCTTTAACCGACAATGAGCAGTTCTTC. Translation gives CAISESLTDNEQFF.

The chain employs TRBV16 and TRBJ2-7; 7 nucleotides line up with TRBD2. CDR1 KGHSY and CDR2 FQNENV come from the germline V gene. This CDR3 has 16 residues. V lost 4 bases and J lost 1; bases outside the gene matches: 10. Here the CDR3 DNA reads TGTGCCAGCAGCCGGGGGGGACTGACGCGATCCTACGAGCAGTACTTC. This codes for CASSRGGLTRSYEQYF. Using reference TRBV16 and TRBJ2-7 for the parts outside the CDR3, the full variable domain is GEEVAQTPKHLVRGEGQKAKLYCAPIKGHSYVFWYQQVLKNEFKFLISFQNENVFDETGMPKERFSAKCLPNSPCSLEIQATKLEDSAVYFCASSRGGLTRSYEQYFGPGTRLTVT.

This clone was seen more than once but under ten times. The rearrangement joins TRBV29-1 to TRBJ2-5; 11 bases align to TRBD2. The ends lost 6 bases at V and 4 bases at J; junction bases unmatched: 7. CDR1 and CDR2 from the germline V gene are SQVTM and ANQGSEA. The CDR3 spans 14 residues. The CDR3 region is CSVGTSGRAETQYF. As DNA, the CDR3 is TGCAGCGTCGGTACTAGCGGGAGAGCAGAGACCCAGTACTTC.

The rearrangement links TRBV6-8 to TRBJ2-3; 9 bases fit TRBD2. Trimming removed 5 bases from V and 2 bases from J; junction bases left unmatched: 2. Germline V lookup: CDR1 MNHGY, CDR2 SAAAGT. This CDR3 has 14 residues. CDR3: CASSLAGNTDTQYF. In DNA, the CDR3 is TGTGCCAGCAGTCTAGCGGGAAACACAGATACGCAGTATTTT.

The rearrangement uses TRBV14 and TRBJ2-7; D assignment may be TRBD1 or TRBD2 (5 bases each). This CDR3 is 15 amino acids long. The V gene lost 0 bases and the J gene lost 4 bases, with 13 bases spanning the gap. Germline CDR1 SGHDN, CDR2 FVKESK. CDR3: CASSQDGTKRYEQYF. The CDR3 bases are TGTGCCAGCAGCCAAGATGGGACCAAGAGATACGAGCAGTACTTC.

The gene calls are TRBV6-8 and TRBJ2-5; the D gene is possibly TRBD1 (5 bases). This CDR3 has 15 residues. V lost 5 bases to trimming and J lost 9 bases, with 22 bases between them. The germline V gene has CDR1 MNHGY and CDR2 SAAAGT. CDR3 bases: TGTGCCAGCAGTCCCCACGGGTTAACTCAAGGGGCCCAGTACTTC. Its protein product is CASSPHGLTQGAQYF.

The CDR3: CASSTRGSEHEKLFF. Written as DNA, the CDR3 is TGTGCCAGCAGCACCAGGGGTTCGGAACATGAAAAACTGTTTTTT. This chain joins TRBV11-3 and TRBJ1-4; D possibly corresponds to TRBD1 (6 bases). Trimming stripped 5 bases from V and 6 bases from J, with 16 bases between. Germline lookup yields CDR1 SGHNT and CDR2 YENEEA. The CDR3 length is 15 residues.

The genes are TRBV5-1 and TRBJ1-1; tentative D call: TRBD1 (5 bases). Trimming cost V 2 bases and J 0 bases, with 8 bases left between them. Per germline, CDR1 SGHRS and CDR2 YFSETQ. CDR3 size: 14 residues. CDR3 nucleotides: TGCGCCAGCAGCTTTGGGGGTTTGAACACTGAAGCTTTCTTT. This codes for CASSFGGLNTEAFF.